Each of the 27 T cell receptor beta chains below was sequenced from the same sample in a study of CD8+ T cells in alopecia areata. Treatment meaning: oral pan-JAK inhibitor, 5-10 mg twice daily. RNA was isolated and reverse transcribed to cDNA, the sequencing template. The protocol was immunoSEQ multiplex PCR, while the TCRdb copy is restricted to in-frame clones and leaves out a portion. Of 150,000 or so clones listed, roughly 65% were seen once; the top ten hold approximately 0.9%. The material was CD4+ T cells sorted from blood, obtained at week 4, from a patient treated with tofacitinib. These receptors all stem from a human donor with alopecia areata.

This clone has just one count. The chain combines TRBV5-6 with TRBJ2-5; perhaps D is TRBD1 or TRBD2 (5 bases each). Germline V gene lookup returns CDR1 SGHDT and CDR2 YYEEEE. The CDR3 has 16 residues. V lost 5 bases to trimming and J lost 3 bases, with 20 bases between them. The CDR3 DNA is TGTGCCAGCAGTAGAGAGAGAGGGGCCGGGGAAGAGACCCAGTACTTC. This encodes CASSRERGAGEETQYF.

The CDR3 bases are TGCAGCGTTGAGTTCCGGGACAGGCAGGAGACCCAGTACTTC. Translated: CSVEFRDRQETQYF. V gene TRBV29-1 combines with J gene TRBJ2-5; 8 nucleotides line up with TRBD1. The CDR3 loop spans 14 amino acids. Germline values: CDR1 SQVTM, CDR2 ANQGSEA. V was clipped by 3 bases and J by 5 bases; unmatched bases: 8.

The rearrangement uses TRBV5-5 and TRBJ2-6; 10 nucleotides match TRBD1. The CDR3 sequence is 16 residues long. V lost 4 bases to trimming and J lost 6 bases; unmatched junction nucleotides: 7. From germline, CDR1 is SGHKS and CDR2 YYEKEE (reference sequence). Written as DNA, the CDR3 is TGTGCCAGCAGCCAACGGACAGGGGGATCGGCCAACGTCCTGACTTTC. This gives the protein CASSQRTGGSANVLTF. The full variable domain, completed using reference TRBV5-5 and TRBJ2-6, is DAGVTQSPTHLIKTRGQQVTLRCSPISGHKSVSWYQQVLGQGPQFIFQYYEKEERGRGNFPDRFSARQFPNYSSELNVNALLLGDSALYLCASSQRTGGSANVLTFGAGSRLTVL.

The rearrangement links TRBV29-1 to TRBJ1-2; unclear D gene. V lost 3 bases to trimming and J lost 7 bases, with 9 bases between them. Germline V gene sequence: CDR1 SQVTM, CDR2 ANQGSEA. The CDR3 loop spans 11 amino acids. CDR3 bases: TGCAGCGTTGATGGAGGCAGTGGCTACACCTTC. Its protein product is CSVDGGSGYTF.

This clone was detected only a few times. V usage is TRBV5-6 and J usage is TRBJ2-7; D is unresolved. V was shortened by 4 bases and J by 4 bases, with 9 bases between the two germline ends. In germline, CDR1 is SGHDT, CDR2 YYEEEE. The CDR3 loop spans 12 amino acids. CDR3 nucleotide sequence: TGTGCCAGCAGCCGGGCCCAGTACGAGCAGTACTTC. It codes for CASSRAQYEQYF.

The rearrangement joins TRBV5-1 to TRBJ2-7; 8 bases align to TRBD1. CDR1 is SGHRS and CDR2 is YFSETQ in the germline V gene. V gave up 4 bases and J gave up 1 base; unmatched junction bases: 4. This CDR3 is built from 14 residues. CDR3 sequence: CASSLDRASYEQYF. DNA for the CDR3: TGCGCCAGCAGCCTGGACAGGGCTTCCTACGAGCAGTACTTC.

The chain recombines TRBV29-1 with TRBJ2-3, with D perhaps matching TRBD1 or TRBD2 (5 bases each). V was trimmed by 4 bases and J by 0 bases, leaving 14 bases between them. CDR3 size: 15 residues. Looked up from germline, CDR1 is SQVTM and CDR2 is ANQGSEA. The CDR3 region is CSVGAGSGSTDTQYF. CDR3 DNA: TGCAGCGTTGGGGCAGGGAGCGGTAGCACAGATACGCAGTATTTT.

The chain combines TRBV29-1 with TRBJ1-1; D remains unclear. CDR3 size: 14 residues. Germline V gene sequence: CDR1 SQVTM, CDR2 ANQGSEA. CDR3 coding DNA: TGCACCAAACCGGGGATGTGTTGTAAGACTGAAGCTTTCTTT. Amino acid sequence: CTKPGMCCKTEAFF.

The chain links TRBV2 to TRBJ1-6; the D is unclear. CDR1 and CDR2 (germline): SNHLY, FYNNEI. The CDR3 is 12 residues long. The V end was cut by 8 bases, the J end by 8 bases, with 10 bases between. CDR3 bases: TGTGCCAGCGGGGAACTCGATTCACCCCTCCACTTT. It encodes CASGELDSPLHF.

The J gene is TRBJ2-7, the V gene TRBV7-2; possible D gene TRBD2, 5 bases. CDR1 is SGHTA and CDR2 is FQGNSA in the germline V gene. Trimming shortened V by 5 bases and J by 4 bases, and 15 bases separated the two germline ends. This CDR3 spans 14 amino acids. The CDR3 sequence: CASSPDIREYEQYF. In DNA form, the CDR3 reads TGTGCCAGCAGCCCAGACATAAGGGAGTACGAGCAGTACTTC.

The V gene is TRBV29-1, the J gene TRBJ1-1; 7 nucleotides align to TRBD1. The V and J ends lost 7 bases and 3 bases, in that order; junction bases with no gene match: 5. The V gene's germline CDR1 is SQVTM and CDR2 ANQGSEA. The CDR3 covers 12 residues. Here the CDR3 reads CSARQGYTEAFF. CDR3 DNA: TGCAGCGCAAGACAGGGTTACACTGAAGCTTTCTTT.

In this sample, this clone turned up a few times. The chain carries TRBV30 and TRBJ1-5; D unresolved. Germline V gives CDR1 GTSNPN, CDR2 SVGIG (reference sequence). The CDR3 is 13 amino acids. Trimming cost V 1 base and J 5 bases, with 9 bases left between them. The CDR3 loop is CAWSGGWDQPQHF. The CDR3 nucleotides read TGTGCCTGGAGTGGGGGTTGGGATCAGCCCCAGCATTTT.

The chain uses TRBV29-1 and TRBJ1-2; D gene ambiguous. This CDR3 region has 13 residues. Germline loops: CDR1 SQVTM, CDR2 ANQGSEA. Trimming took off 3 bases at V and 2 bases at J, with 10 bases between the two ends. The CDR3 reads CSVDTDGNYGYTF. CDR3 nucleotide sequence: TGCAGCGTTGACACGGACGGAAACTATGGCTACACCTTC.

This clone was seen more than once but under ten times. The chain employs TRBV29-1 and TRBJ2-6; D gene uncertain. CDR3 size: 15 residues. V shed 4 bases and J shed 1 base, with 11 bases lying between them. From germline, CDR1 is SQVTM and CDR2 ANQGSEA. CDR3 DNA sequence: TGCAGCGTTGGCCAGCCTGATTCTGGGGCCAACGTCCTGACTTTC. Translation gives CSVGQPDSGANVLTF.

J is TRBJ2-5 and V is TRBV30; no clear D gene. Trimming pared 0 bases from V and 2 bases from J, leaving 10 bases between. From germline, CDR1 is GTSNPN and CDR2 SVGIG (reference sequence). This CDR3 comprises 14 residues. The CDR3 is CAWSVAGAQETQYF. The CDR3 region has the DNA TGTGCCTGGAGTGTGGCTGGAGCTCAAGAGACCCAGTACTTC.

This chain links TRBV30 with TRBJ2-5, with a possible D match to TRBD1 (6 bases). Trimming left V 3 bases short and J 5 bases short, with 13 bases between. This CDR3 contains 13 residues. The germline V gene has CDR1 GTSNPN and CDR2 SVGIG (reference sequence). CDR3 amino acids: CAWSLPRGETQYF. In DNA, the CDR3 is TGTGCCTGGAGCCTCCCTAGGGGGGAGACCCAGTACTTC.

The chain has TRBV7-2 and TRBJ1-2, with 7 bases identical to TRBD1. The CDR3 covers 13 residues. V dropped 6 bases and J dropped 6; count of bases not matched to a gene: 7. Germline V lookup: CDR1 SGHTA, CDR2 FQGNSA. The CDR3 region is CASRSTGAHGYTF. The CDR3 nucleotides read TGTGCCAGCAGAAGTACAGGGGCGCATGGCTACACCTTC.

This chain links TRBV5-4 with TRBJ1-2; no definite D call. This CDR3 is 14 amino acids long. Between the trimmed V and J ends, which lost 0 bases and 4 bases, there was a span of 10 bases. Germline V lookup: CDR1 SGHNT, CDR2 YYREEE (reference sequence). This CDR3 is CASSLDRGSYGYTF. The CDR3 region has the DNA TGTGCCAGCAGCTTGGATCGGGGTTCCTATGGCTACACCTTC. Full variable domain (missing parts from reference TRBV5-4 and TRBJ1-2): ETGVTQSPTHLIKTRGQQVTLRCSSQSGHNTVSWYQQALGQGPQFIFQYYREEENGRGNFPPRFSGLQFPNYSSELNVNALELDDSALYLCASSLDRGSYGYTFGSGTRLTVV.

The rearrangement links TRBV30 to TRBJ1-1, with unresolved D. Germline loops: CDR1 GTSNPN, CDR2 SVGIG (reference sequence). The CDR3 sequence is 13 residues long. Between the trimmed V and J ends, which lost 2 bases and 0 bases, there was a span of 7 bases. The CDR3 loop reads CAWSNRLNTEAFF. The DNA for the CDR3 is TGTGCCTGGAGTAATCGTCTGAACACTGAAGCTTTCTTT.

The V gene is TRBV6-5, the J gene TRBJ2-5; 7 bases fit TRBD1. J lost 5 bases, V lost 2 bases, and 2 bases had no gene match. Looked up from germline, CDR1 is MNHEY and CDR2 is SVGAGI. CDR3 length: 13 residues. Here the CDR3 DNA reads TGTGCCAGCAGTTACAGGGGGCGGGAGACCCAGTACTTC. Amino acid sequence: CASSYRGRETQYF.

Details on this clone: Other nucleotide sequences in the sample specify the same CDR3. The chain recombines TRBV14 with TRBJ1-6, with TRBD1 matching over 8 bases. Germline lookup yields CDR1 SGHDN and CDR2 FVKESK. CDR3 size: 15 residues. V trimming: 2 bases; J trimming: 7 bases; junction bases outside the gene matches: 4. The chain's CDR3 is CASSQIGQGNSPLHF. In DNA, the CDR3 is TGTGCCAGCAGCCAAATAGGACAGGGAAATTCACCCCTCCACTTT.

A note on this clone: The same CDR3 arises from other DNA sequences in this sample as well. The V call is TRBV29-1, the J call TRBJ2-3, with no clear D. The CDR3 is 12 residues long. With 4 bases removed from V and 1 base from J, the gap between germline ends came to 6 bases. CDR1 and CDR2 from the germline V gene are SQVTM and ANQGSEA. The CDR3 reads CSVVWRTDTQYF. CDR3 DNA: TGCAGCGTTGTATGGCGCACAGATACGCAGTATTTT.

By share, this clone ranks as medium-sized. The chain has TRBV4-3 and TRBJ1-4, with D unresolved. The CDR3 consists of 16 residues. Trimming stripped 0 bases from V and 0 bases from J, with 8 bases between. The germline gives CDR1 LGHNA, CDR2 YSLEER. The CDR3 is CASSQETFTTNEKLFF. CDR3 nucleotides: TGCGCCAGCAGCCAAGAGACATTCACAACTAATGAAAAACTGTTTTTT.

The rearrangement joins TRBV27 to TRBJ2-1; 8 bases are shared with TRBD1. The CDR3 totals 14 residues. The germline gives CDR1 MNHEY, CDR2 SMNVEV (reference sequence). V lost 5 bases to trimming and J lost 6 bases; unmatched junction nucleotides: 6. CDR3 region: CASSRGQVSNEQFF. DNA for the CDR3: TGTGCCAGCAGTCGGGGACAGGTATCCAATGAGCAGTTCTTC.

In its sample, this clone was seen a few times. DNA for the CDR3: TGTGCCTGGAGTGTACGTCGCAGGGGACATTCTAACTATGGCTACACCTTC. It encodes CAWSVRRRGHSNYGYTF. The rearrangement joins TRBV30 to TRBJ1-2, with a possible D match to TRBD1 (6 bases). Germline values: CDR1 GTSNPN, CDR2 SVGIG (reference sequence). V dropped 0 bases and J dropped 0 bases, with 17 bases sitting between them. The CDR3 contains 17 residues. The whole variable domain, filled in from reference TRBV30 and TRBJ1-2, reads SQTIHQWPATLVQPVGSPLSLECTVEGTSNPNLYWYRQAAGRGLQLLFYSVGIGQISSEVPQNLSASRPQDRQFILSSKKLLLSDSGFYLCAWSVRRRGHSNYGYTFGSGTRLTVV.

This clone appeared once. The rearrangement links TRBV27 to TRBJ2-1; 7 nucleotides align to TRBD1. CDR1 is MNHEY and CDR2 is SMNVEV in the germline V gene (reference sequence). J lost 4 bases, V lost 5 bases, and 8 bases had no gene match. There are 15 residues in the CDR3. For the CDR3, the DNA is TGTGCCAGCAGTCATTTGGACAGGAGGTACAATGAGCAGTTCTTC. Its translation is CASSHLDRRYNEQFF.

The CDR3 is CASSTRSVSYEQYF. Here the CDR3 DNA reads TGTGCCAGCAGCACACGGTCTGTCTCCTACGAGCAGTACTTC. J is TRBJ2-7 and V is TRBV7-9, with D hard to call. Germline V gene lookup returns CDR1 SEHNR and CDR2 FQNEAQ (reference sequence). The CDR3 is 14 residues long. Trimming removed 5 bases at V and 0 bases at J, with 11 bases between.